The clone carrying this T cell receptor (beta chain) was counted many times. Its antigen remains unknown. These data are taken from a study of early T cells in non-severe SARS-CoV-2 infection. Looking at the study overall: Whole-blood bulk RNA, unsorted, was sequenced, and chains were unpaired.

Study-wide points: There was a bias toward anti-spike CD8 responses in VDJdb matching, which missed private and CD4 specificities.

The TCR library protocol was used to attach unique molecular identifiers. These identifiers were attached to individual cDNA molecules. TCRdb reprocessed the 5' RACE reads via MiXCR and lists one record per CDR3 protein. The sample has about 77,000 distinct CDR3 sequences, roughly 12% seen once; the top ten hold around a sixth. The sample was whole blood, taken at baseline. This TCR derives from an adult who was a healthcare worker with PCR-confirmed SARS-CoV-2 infection or an uninfected control (not recorded which). The donor label of this sample is uncertain.

CDR3 sequence reads: CASSPDNEQFF. The CDR3, as DNA: TGTGCCAGCTCACCGGACAATGAGCAGTTCTTC. The chain combines TRBV18 with TRBJ2-1; D not certain. V lost 3 bases and J 5 bases, leaving 2 bases between the germline ends. CDR1 and CDR2 from the germline V gene are KGHSH and LQKENI. The CDR3 covers 11 residues. The whole variable domain, remainder taken from reference TRBV18 and TRBJ2-1, is NAGVMQNPRHLVRRRGQEARLRCSPMKGHSHVYWYRQLPEEGLKFMVYLQKENIIDESGMPKERFSAEFPKEGPSILRIQQVVRGDSAAYFCASSPDNEQFFGPGTRLTVL.